The clone carrying this T cell receptor (beta chain) was detected only once. What it binds is not known. Time point denoted: newly diagnosed GD, antithyroid drugs for less than 3 months. Researchers made the TCR library from RNA that was extracted from PBMCs. American Thyroid Association guidelines defined how Graves' disease was diagnosed. Arm-PCR of CDR3 regions and iRepertoire HTBI primers were used to build TCR beta libraries. From the multiplex PCR reads, TCRdb called clonotypes with MiXCR, one entry per CDR3 protein. The sample records over 450,000 distinct CDR3 sequences, 9.5% to 15% being singletons. This specimen comes from a study of regulatory T cells in long-lasting Graves disease. General observations from the study: TCR diversity was lower in persistent Graves' patients than in newly diagnosed ones.

Germline CDR1 is MNHEY and CDR2 is SMNVEV (reference sequence). V lost 6 bases, J lost 3 bases, and 17 bases lay in between. The CDR3 loop spans 15 amino acids. These records were also assigned to another study, of T cells in Graves' hyperthyroidism and ophthalmopathy. As that report states: First-round RT-PCR of the TCR CDR3 relied on the HTBI primer set. Ophthalmopathy, as predicted by the model, came a median 6.5 months after the prediction.

Sequenced here: peripheral blood mononuclear cells (PBMCs), sampled at new diagnosis, from a patient treated with antithyroid drugs. V gene TRBV27 combines with J gene TRBJ1-2, with D maybe TRBD1 (5 bases). This receptor was taken from a woman aged 30 to 39 with Graves disease. CDR3 bases: TGTGCCAGCAGACCAAACTCGACAGCTTACTATGGCTACACCTTC. It codes for CASRPNSTAYYGYTF.